Following are 30 T cell receptor beta chains from one sample sequenced in a study of CD8 T cells in ankylosing spondylitis. Study results and caveats: Seemingly characteristic of ankylosing spondylitis blood was a TCR beta motif consisting of 7 or 8 highly homologous variants.

Their antigen targets remain unknown. TCRdb processed the 5' RACE reads anew with MiXCR; each CDR3 protein has one entry. The sample holds roughly 490,000 distinct CDR3 sequences, about 5.2% seen once. The sequencing input was blood, either unsorted or a sorted T cell fraction (not recorded which). The receptors come from a male donor with ankylosing spondylitis.

This clonotype was seen repeatedly, ten times or more. The J gene is TRBJ1-5, the V gene TRBV7-2; 8 nucleotides align to TRBD1. The CDR3 runs to 16 residues. Germline values: CDR1 SGHTA, CDR2 FQGNSA. With V trimmed by 1 base and J by 8 bases, 10 bases remained unmatched. The CDR3 loop is CASSLVGQVTMEPQHF. For the CDR3, the DNA is TGTGCCAGCAGCTTAGTGGGACAGGTTACAATGGAGCCCCAGCATTTT. The full variable domain, rest sourced from reference TRBV7-2 and TRBJ1-5, is GAGVSQSPSNKVTEKGKDVELRCDPISGHTALYWYRQSLGQGLEFLIYFQGNSAPDKSGLPSDRFSAERTGGSVSTLTIQRTQQEDSAVYLCASSLVGQVTMEPQHFGDGTRLSIL.

This clonotype was picked up many times. The CDR3 is CATSDPAYQETQYF. CDR3 nucleotide sequence: TGTGCCACCAGTGACCCAGCGTACCAAGAGACCCAGTACTTC. The V call is TRBV24-1, the J call TRBJ2-5; D is undetermined. The CDR3 has 14 amino acids. V was cut by 4 bases and J by 0 bases, with 8 bases left in between. Germline V gene data show CDR1 as KGHDR and CDR2 as SFDVKD.

This clonotype was picked up many times. This rearrangement joins TRBV5-1 to TRBJ2-3, with 12 bases that match TRBD2. The germline CDR1 and CDR2 sequences are SGHRS and YFSETQ. The CDR3 contains 18 residues. Trimming cost V 0 bases and J 3 bases; bases outside gene matches: 8. DNA for the CDR3: TGCGCCAGCAGCTTGGGGGCTAGCGGGAGGGCCAGGACAGATACGCAGTATTTT. Residues: CASSLGASGRARTDTQYF.

This clonotype has a count of ten or more. The chain uses TRBV20-1 and TRBJ1-1; 10 nucleotides line up with TRBD1. With 5 bases clipped from V and 10 bases from J, the junction kept 7 bases outside the gene matches. The CDR3 length is 12 residues. From germline, CDR1 is DFQATT and CDR2 SNEGSKA (reference sequence). Written as DNA, the CDR3 is TGCAGTGCTTCACCCGGGACAGGGGCAGCTTTCTTT. Translation: CSASPGTGAAFF.

This clonotype was recorded at least ten times. V usage is TRBV20-1 and J usage is TRBJ2-7; D possibly corresponds to TRBD1 (6 bases). Germline CDR1 and CDR2: DFQATT and SNEGSKA (reference sequence). The CDR3 has 14 amino acids. The V gene lost 5 bases and the J gene lost 1 base, with 15 bases spanning the gap. As DNA, the CDR3 is TGCAGTGCTTGCGACCAACAGGGATCCTACGAGCAGTACTTC. This encodes CSACDQQGSYEQYF.

This clonotype occurred many times. This rearrangement joins TRBV10-3 to TRBJ1-5, with D uncertain. Looked up from germline, CDR1 is ENHRY and CDR2 is SYGVKD. V was pared by 3 bases and J by 5 bases, with 8 bases between. CDR3 length: 13 amino acids. The CDR3 loop is CAISDKEDQPQHF. The CDR3 DNA follows: TGTGCCATCAGTGATAAGGAAGATCAGCCCCAGCATTTT.

This clonotype was detected ten times or more. The germline gene is not matched at one end of the junction; a read error may be the cause. This rearrangement joins TRBV11-2 to TRBJ1-1, with D hard to call. The CDR3 contains 17 residues. The germline V gene has CDR1 SGHAT and CDR2 FQNNGV. CDR3 protein: CASSVDLVRFTGTEAFF. In DNA, the CDR3 is TGTGCCAGCAGCGTAGACCTTGTGAGGTTCACGGGCACTGAAGCTTTCTTT.

This sequence joins TRBV6-1 and TRBJ1-6; TRBD1 matches at 7 bases. This CDR3 is built from 17 residues. The ends lost 2 bases at V and 7 bases at J; junction bases unmatched: 11. From germline, CDR1 is MNHNS and CDR2 SASEGT. For the CDR3, the DNA is TGTGCCAGCAGTGAATGGAAGGGGGCGATAAAGAATTCACCCCTCCACTTT. Translation: CASSEWKGAIKNSPLHF.

This clonotype showed up many times. The gene calls are TRBV25-1 and TRBJ1-1; the D is unclear. From germline, CDR1 is MGHDK and CDR2 SYGVNS. The CDR3 length is 14 residues. Deletions cut 5 bases from V and 11 bases from J, with 21 bases between. The CDR3 DNA reads as TGTGCCAGCAGTCCGCCCCGGGATAGCCTTTTTGCTTTCTTT. Translating it yields CASSPPRDSLFAFF.

The chain carries TRBV6-6 and TRBJ2-6; 8 bases are shared with TRBD2. V gave up 7 bases and J gave up 0 bases; unmatched junction bases: 23. The V gene's germline CDR1 is MNHNY and CDR2 SVGAGI (reference sequence). CDR3 length: 22 residues. CDR3 DNA: TGTGCCAGCACCCGTTTGGGTCCGGGACTAGTTCAAGAATACTCTGGGGCCAACGTCCTGACTTTC. It codes for CASTRLGPGLVQEYSGANVLTF.

This clonotype was recorded many times. The chain recombines TRBV6-5 with TRBJ2-3; TRBD2 might be the D (6 bases). Germline CDR1 and CDR2: MNHEY and SVGAGI. Deletions cut 0 bases from V and 4 bases from J, with 11 bases between. The CDR3 sequence is 15 residues long. This chain's CDR3 is CASSYSRGGADTQYF. The CDR3 DNA is TGTGCCAGCAGTTACTCGAGAGGAGGGGCAGATACGCAGTATTTT.

This clonotype was found many times. The chain links TRBV28 to TRBJ2-1; TRBD2 matches 9 bases. V was pared by 7 bases and J by 3 bases, with 7 bases of the junction left unmatched. There are 15 residues in the CDR3. Germline CDR1 reads MDHEN; CDR2 reads SYDVKM. The CDR3 loop is CASTGRSGGYNEQFF. CDR3 nucleotides: TGTGCCAGCACCGGGCGTAGCGGGGGCTACAATGAGCAGTTCTTC.

This clonotype was detected many times. This chain links TRBV5-1 with TRBJ2-3; no definite D call. The CDR3 length is 15 residues. V lost 3 bases, J lost 1 base, and 12 bases lay in between. Looked up from germline, CDR1 is SGHRS and CDR2 is YFSETQ. CDR3 protein: CASSSIISGTDTQYF. The CDR3 DNA follows: TGCGCCAGCAGCTCAATTATTTCTGGCACAGATACGCAGTATTTT.

This clonotype has a count of ten or more. This sequence joins TRBV7-9 and TRBJ2-5, with TRBD1 identical over 12 bases. There are 13 residues in the CDR3. V gave up 5 bases and J gave up 7 bases; unmatched junction bases: 2. CDR1 and CDR2 from the germline V gene are SEHNR and FQNEAQ (reference sequence). Here the CDR3 DNA reads TGTGCCAGCAGCCGGGGACAGGGGGCGACCCAGTACTTC. It specifies CASSRGQGATQYF.

This clonotype was observed many times. This chain joins TRBV5-1 and TRBJ2-6, with a tentative D call TRBD2 (5 bases). The CDR3 runs 16 residues. Germline V gene sequence: CDR1 SGHRS, CDR2 YFSETQ. Trimming shortened V by 0 bases and J by 0 bases, and 7 bases separated the two germline ends. The CDR3 spells CASSLGGNSGANVLTF. Written as DNA, the CDR3 is TGCGCCAGCAGCTTGGGAGGGAACTCTGGGGCCAACGTCCTGACTTTC.

This clonotype was counted at least ten times. This chain uses TRBV20-1 with TRBJ2-3; D perhaps matches TRBD2 (6 bases). Germline CDR1 DFQATT, CDR2 SNEGSKA (reference sequence). The CDR3 covers 12 residues. V lost 7 bases and J 3 bases, leaving 11 bases between the germline ends. The CDR3 protein is CSGTAGTDTQYF. As DNA, the CDR3 is TGCAGTGGGACGGCGGGGACAGATACGCAGTATTTT.

Many counts were recorded for this clonotype. The rearrangement uses TRBV12-3 or TRBV12-4 and TRBJ2-6; D remains ambiguous. V lost 5 bases, J lost 5 bases, and 4 bases lay in between. The CDR3 is 12 residues long. CDR3 residues: CASSPRANVLTF. The CDR3 DNA is TGTGCCAGCAGTCCAAGGGCCAACGTCCTGACTTTC.

This clonotype was seen ten or more times. The J gene is TRBJ2-1, the V gene TRBV5-6; TRBD2 is a possible D gene (6 bases). Trimming shortened V by 1 base and J by 0 bases, and 11 bases separated the two germline ends. This CDR3 has 16 amino acids. From germline, CDR1 is SGHDT and CDR2 YYEEEE. The CDR3 sequence is CASSLPGGGSYNEQFF. As DNA, the CDR3 is TGTGCCAGCAGCTTGCCCGGGGGAGGCTCCTACAATGAGCAGTTCTTC. The full variable domain, completed using reference TRBV5-6 and TRBJ2-1, is DAGVTQSPTHLIKTRGQQVTLRCSPKSGHDTVSWYQQALGQGPQFIFQYYEEEERQRGNFPDRFSGHQFPNYSSELNVNALLLGDSALYLCASSLPGGGSYNEQFFGPGTRLTVL.

In its sample, this clonotype was seen many times. The chain combines TRBV27 with TRBJ2-7; D unclear. The ends were cut back, 5 bases at V and 6 bases at J, with 14 bases in the middle. This CDR3 spans 13 amino acids. The germline gives CDR1 MNHEY, CDR2 SMNVEV (reference sequence). CDR3 protein: CASSNALNPEQYF. CDR3 sequence (DNA): TGTGCCAGCAGTAATGCCCTAAATCCCGAGCAGTACTTC.

This clonotype was counted at least ten times. The CDR3 loop reads CASSSSGTGATNEKLFF. DNA of the CDR3: TGTGCCAGCAGTTCATCCGGGACAGGGGCAACTAATGAAAAACTGTTTTTT. The chain recombines TRBV6-5 with TRBJ1-4, with TRBD1 identical over 10 bases. From germline, CDR1 is MNHEY and CDR2 SVGAGI. Losses at the gene ends were 4 bases for V and 0 bases for J; bases not matched to a gene: 5. This CDR3 spans 17 amino acids.

This clonotype was counted at least ten times. The J gene is TRBJ2-7, the V gene TRBV12-3 or TRBV12-4, with 10 bases fitting TRBD2. The CDR3 runs to 14 residues. Germline trimming cut 6 bases from V and 3 bases from J; bases unmatched to any gene: 5. The CDR3 nucleotides read TGTGCCAGCAGCCAACTAGCGGGGATCTACGAGCAGTACTTC. The encoded protein is CASSQLAGIYEQYF.

This clonotype was seen repeatedly, ten times or more. This rearrangement joins TRBV6-2 or TRBV6-3 to TRBJ2-6; no firm D call. This CDR3 is 15 amino acids long. V lost 2 bases, J lost 0 bases, and 5 bases lay in between. Germline values: CDR1 MNHEY, CDR2 SVGEGT. The CDR3: CASSYRHSGANVLTF. DNA for the CDR3: TGTGCCAGCAGTTACAGACACTCTGGGGCCAACGTCCTGACTTTC.

The sample holds many counts of this clonotype. V usage is TRBV20-1 and J usage is TRBJ2-1; 12 positions match TRBD2. The CDR3 is made up of 14 amino acids. Losses at the gene ends were 5 bases for V and 5 bases for J; bases not matched to a gene: 4. Germline CDR1 DFQATT, CDR2 SNEGSKA (reference sequence). This CDR3 reads CSALTSGSHNEQFF. The CDR3 coding sequence is TGCAGTGCTTTGACTAGCGGGAGTCACAATGAGCAGTTCTTC.

This clonotype has just a few counts. J is TRBJ1-5 and V is TRBV20-1, with a possible D match to TRBD1 (5 bases). Germline loops: CDR1 DFQATT, CDR2 SNEGSKA (reference sequence). The CDR3 is made up of 16 amino acids. V was pared by 1 base and J by 2 bases, with 15 bases between. The CDR3 here is CSARAPGWDRNQPQHF. CDR3 sequence (DNA): TGCAGTGCTAGAGCCCCAGGGTGGGACCGCAATCAGCCCCAGCATTTT.

Ten or more counts support this clonotype. The V call is TRBV4-1, the J call TRBJ2-7; 11 bases align to TRBD2. The CDR3 runs 15 residues. V lost 1 base and J lost 4; bases outside the gene matches: 3. The germline CDR1 and CDR2 sequences are MGHRA and YSYEKL. Here the CDR3 reads CASSQGSSGGYEQYF. The CDR3 nucleotides are TGCGCCAGCAGCCAAGGATCTAGCGGGGGGTACGAGCAGTACTTC.

This clonotype was counted at least ten times. The V gene is TRBV20-1, the J gene TRBJ1-1, with D uncertain. Germline assignment: CDR1 DFQATT and CDR2 SNEGSKA (reference sequence). The CDR3 runs 11 residues. Trimming stripped 1 base from V and 5 bases from J, with 5 bases between. CDR3 in DNA: TGCAGTGCTAGAGGCTTGACTGAAGCTTTCTTT. Translated, it gives CSARGLTEAFF.

This clonotype occurred many times. The chain joins TRBV12-3 or TRBV12-4 to TRBJ2-1; 9 nucleotides line up with TRBD2. V trimming: 0 bases; J trimming: 4 bases; junction bases outside the gene matches: 4. The CDR3 length is 16 residues. The CDR3 protein is CASSLARTSAYNEQFF. The CDR3 DNA is TGTGCCAGCAGTTTAGCTAGGACTAGCGCTTACAATGAGCAGTTCTTC.

This rearrangement joins TRBV29-1 to TRBJ1-1; no reliable D call. The germline V and J ends were trimmed by 5 bases and 2 bases, with 6 bases remaining between them. The germline gives CDR1 SQVTM, CDR2 ANQGSEA. This CDR3 spans 11 amino acids. The CDR3 coding sequence is TGCAGCGTTTTGGTAAACACTGAAGCTTTCTTT. Amino acids: CSVLVNTEAFF.

This clonotype showed up many times. The chain uses TRBV20-1 and TRBJ1-5; D is undetermined. Between the trimmed V and J ends, which lost 3 bases and 6 bases, there was a span of 15 bases. The CDR3 runs to 14 residues. Germline CDR1 DFQATT, CDR2 SNEGSKA (reference sequence). CDR3 coding DNA: TGCAGTGCTAGGTATGGATTCGCAGGTCAGCCCCAGCATTTT. Its protein is CSARYGFAGQPQHF.

This clonotype came up many times. The gene calls are TRBV20-1 and TRBJ2-1, with TRBD2 matching 8 bases. The CDR3 has 13 amino acids. Per the germline V gene, CDR1 is DFQATT and CDR2 is SNEGSKA (reference sequence). CDR3 sequence: CSALQRGNNEQFF. For the CDR3, the DNA is TGCAGCGCCCTTCAGCGGGGGAACAATGAGCAGTTCTTC.